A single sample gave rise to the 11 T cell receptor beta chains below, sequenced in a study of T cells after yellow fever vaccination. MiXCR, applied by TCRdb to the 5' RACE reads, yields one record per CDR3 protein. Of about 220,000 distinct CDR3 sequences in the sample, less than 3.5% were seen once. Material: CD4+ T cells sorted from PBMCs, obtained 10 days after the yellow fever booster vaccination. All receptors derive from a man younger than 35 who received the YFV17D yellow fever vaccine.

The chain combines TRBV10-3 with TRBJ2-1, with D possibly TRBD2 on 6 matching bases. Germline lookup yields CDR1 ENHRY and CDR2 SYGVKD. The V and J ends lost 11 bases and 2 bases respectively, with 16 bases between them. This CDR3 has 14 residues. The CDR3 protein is CASTVAVTYNEQFF. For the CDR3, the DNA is TGTGCCTCTACGGTAGCGGTAACCTACAATGAGCAGTTCTTC.

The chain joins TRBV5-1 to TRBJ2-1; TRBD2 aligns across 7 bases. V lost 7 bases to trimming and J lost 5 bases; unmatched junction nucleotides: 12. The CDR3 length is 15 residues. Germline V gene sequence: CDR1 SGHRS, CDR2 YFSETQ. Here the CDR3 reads CASVVVPGGNNEQFF. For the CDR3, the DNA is TGCGCCAGCGTGGTGGTTCCGGGGGGTAACAATGAGCAGTTCTTC.

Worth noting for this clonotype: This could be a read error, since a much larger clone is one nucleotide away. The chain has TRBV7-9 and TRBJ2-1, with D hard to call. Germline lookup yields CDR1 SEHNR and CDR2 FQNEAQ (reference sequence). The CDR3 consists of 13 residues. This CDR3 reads CASGFTGMTEQFF. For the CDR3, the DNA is TGTGCCAGCGGCTTTACCGGAATGACGGAGCAGTTCTTC.

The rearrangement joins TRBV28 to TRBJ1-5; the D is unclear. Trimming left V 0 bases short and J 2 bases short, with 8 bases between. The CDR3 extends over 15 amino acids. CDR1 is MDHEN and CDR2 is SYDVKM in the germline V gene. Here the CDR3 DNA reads TGTGCCAGCAGTTTATGGGGGTCGGGCAATCAGCCCCAGCATTTT. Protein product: CASSLWGSGNQPQHF.

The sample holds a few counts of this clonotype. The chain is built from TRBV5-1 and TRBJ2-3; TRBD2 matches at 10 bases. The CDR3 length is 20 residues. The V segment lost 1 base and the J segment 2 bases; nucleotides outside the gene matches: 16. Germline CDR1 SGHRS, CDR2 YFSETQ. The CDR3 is CASSLRSPGLAARNTDTQYF. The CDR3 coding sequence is TGCGCCAGCAGCTTGCGGTCGCCAGGACTAGCGGCGAGAAACACAGATACGCAGTATTTT.

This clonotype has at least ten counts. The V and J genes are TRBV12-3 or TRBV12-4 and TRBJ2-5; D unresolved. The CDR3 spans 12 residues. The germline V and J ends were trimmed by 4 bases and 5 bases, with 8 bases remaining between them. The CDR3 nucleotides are TGTGCCAGCAGTTCCCCTATGGAGACCCAGTACTTC. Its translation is CASSSPMETQYF.

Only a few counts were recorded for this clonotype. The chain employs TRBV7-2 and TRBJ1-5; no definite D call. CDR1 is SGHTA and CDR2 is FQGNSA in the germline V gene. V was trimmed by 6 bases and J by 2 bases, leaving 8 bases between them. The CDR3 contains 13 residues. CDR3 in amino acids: CASSSDGNQPQHF. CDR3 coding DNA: TGTGCCAGCAGTTCCGATGGCAATCAGCCCCAGCATTTT.

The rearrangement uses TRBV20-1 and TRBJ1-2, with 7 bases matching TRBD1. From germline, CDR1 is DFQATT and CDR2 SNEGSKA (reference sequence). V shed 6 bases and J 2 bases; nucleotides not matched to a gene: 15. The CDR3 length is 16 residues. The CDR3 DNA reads TGCAGTGCCCGTCGACGAGGACAGGCGACCAACTATGGCTACACCTTC. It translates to CSARRRGQATNYGYTF.

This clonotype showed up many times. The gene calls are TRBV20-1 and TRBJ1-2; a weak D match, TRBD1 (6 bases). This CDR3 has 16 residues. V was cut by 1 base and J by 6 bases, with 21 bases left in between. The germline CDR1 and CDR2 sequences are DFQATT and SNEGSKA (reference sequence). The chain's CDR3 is CSARVLTGYREDGYTF. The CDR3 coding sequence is TGCAGTGCTAGAGTCCTCACCGGATACAGGGAGGATGGCTACACCTTC.

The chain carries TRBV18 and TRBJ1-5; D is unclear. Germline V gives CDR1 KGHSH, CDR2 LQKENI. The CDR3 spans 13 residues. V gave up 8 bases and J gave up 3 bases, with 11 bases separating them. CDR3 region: CASRPQINQPQHF. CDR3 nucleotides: TGTGCCAGCAGACCGCAGATCAATCAGCCCCAGCATTTT.

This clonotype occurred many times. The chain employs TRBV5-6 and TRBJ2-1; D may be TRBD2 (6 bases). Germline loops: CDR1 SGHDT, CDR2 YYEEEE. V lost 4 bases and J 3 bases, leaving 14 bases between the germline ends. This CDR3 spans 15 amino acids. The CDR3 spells CASSGGESDYNEQFF. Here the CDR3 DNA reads TGTGCCAGCAGCGGAGGGGAGAGTGACTACAATGAGCAGTTCTTC. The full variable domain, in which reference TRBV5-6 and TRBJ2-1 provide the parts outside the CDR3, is DAGVTQSPTHLIKTRGQQVTLRCSPKSGHDTVSWYQQALGQGPQFIFQYYEEEERQRGNFPDRFSGHQFPNYSSELNVNALLLGDSALYLCASSGGESDYNEQFFGPGTRLTVL.